This is a list of T cell receptor beta chains from one sample in a study of HIV-infected patients and healthy controls. Each CDR3 protein gets one entry after TCRdb re-called the 5' RACE reads with MiXCR. The sample lists about 18,000 distinct CDR3 sequences, approximately 7.7% seen once, with 21% in the top ten. The sample here was blood, taken during antiretroviral therapy. The receptors were gathered from an adult with HIV infection. Both conserved end residues are trimmed from each CDR3.

j_call v_call cdr3_aa
TRBJ2-7 TRBV5-1 ASSPRDRSYEQY
TRBJ2-4 TRBV28 ASSSGGRKNIQY
TRBJ1-1 TRBV24-1 ATSAGQVDKAF
TRBJ1-2 TRBV28 ASSLGRDAGRSYGYT
TRBJ1-5 TRBV30 AWSATSNSQPQH
TRBJ2-1 TRBV9 ASTPSGGRGYNEQF
TRBJ1-1 TRBV5-5 ASSLGAVAEAF
TRBJ2-6 TRBV29-1 SVSRESGANVLT
TRBJ2-1 TRBV7-9 ASSLSEPLTNEQF
TRBJ1-2 TRBV7-6 ASSSLPGQQANYGYT
TRBJ2-5 TRBV20-1 SAVDSSGTGVGETQY
TRBJ2-1 TRBV12-3/TRBV12-4 ASSLVENNEQF
TRBJ2-5 TRBV7-2 ASILSGGALETQY
TRBJ2-2 TRBV5-4 ASSLWGNTGELF
TRBJ2-7 TRBV12-3/TRBV12-4 ASSLQDSYEQY
TRBJ2-3 TRBV7-2 ASSRLAGGNTDTQY
TRBJ2-7 TRBV7-6 ASSPSGPSSYEQY
TRBJ1-1 TRBV5-1 ASGDVKGGMNTEAF
TRBJ2-5 TRBV6-2/TRBV6-3 ASIKDSFQETQY
TRBJ1-4 TRBV14 ASSAQQGPNEKLF
TRBJ2-1 TRBV27 ASSLGGNVNEQF
TRBJ1-3 TRBV6-6 ASRGQAGNTIY
TRBJ2-2 TRBV5-1 ASSFVRDRGAGELF
TRBJ2-7 TRBV6-6 ASSYGQYYEQY
TRBJ2-1 TRBV30 AWSVTSNEQF
TRBJ2-7 TRBV9 ASSATSVPSYEQY
TRBJ1-3 TRBV15 ATSTRQGGFGNTIY
TRBJ1-1 TRBV7-9 ASSSYKDGDTEAF
TRBJ1-6 TRBV20-1 SARGAGNSPLH
TRBJ2-3 TRBV4-1 ASSQDTSVDTQY
TRBJ2-1 TRBV19 ASSFQGGYNEQF
TRBJ1-5 TRBV19 ASSIDDSNQPQH
TRBJ1-2 TRBV7-9 ASRPGSDYGYT
TRBJ2-3 TRBV10-3 AISDYTDTQY
TRBJ2-3 TRBV5-4 ASSLVQLPTDTQY
TRBJ2-7 TRBV6-5 ASSYGGYYEQY
TRBJ2-1 TRBV28 ASSLGTLGANEQF
TRBJ1-1 TRBV2 ASRPAQLMNTEAF